This T cell receptor (delta chain) was recorded in a study of fetal and pediatric gammadelta thymocytes (dated by TCRdb to the early 2020s). Regarding the research as a whole: The bulk gammadelta thymocyte repertoires combined previously published and newly generated, unpublished data and were used to strengthen a single-cell study of gammadelta thymocyte development. Bulk TCR repertoire data were added to increase subject numbers and strengthen the CDR3 publicity analysis. The bulk gammadelta thymocyte repertoires combined unpublished data with previously published data (refs 27,28). In total, the bulk gammadelta thymocyte repertoire set covered around ten subjects, made up of 7 pediatric thymus donors and 3 fetal thymus donors.

TCRdb names Illumina MiSeq as the instrument used. In the source study's methods: For publicity analysis, the Vgamma9Vdelta2 and nonVgamma9Vdelta2 bulk CDR3 files were merged for each subject into one combined repertoire per subject. Using base R and dplyr, each CDR3 amino acid sequence was checked across 9 single-cell datasets and approximately 11 bulk repertoires to give a publicity score ranging from 0 to 19. TCRdb reanalyzed the public reads with the CATT caller, and identical DNA sequences were merged afterwards. The V and J calls were determined by TCRdb, not by the authors. In all, the sample holds 500 to 600 delta-chain clones, and under 30% of those were seen once. The ten largest make up approximately 25% of the sample. The paper's findings and limits, for the study overall: Compared with post-natal repertoires, fetal gammadelta thymocyte repertoires had previously been reported to be enriched for TRDV2, TRGV8 and TRGV9 usage, low N additions and public CDR3s.

Fetal thymuses were obtained from elective pregnancy terminations performed in Singapore for socio-psychological reasons at about 14 to 22 weeks estimated gestational age. Every fetus was judged structurally normal, both by ultrasound before the termination and by gross morphological examination after the termination. Thymocytes were stained with Zombie NIR viability dye and antibodies against CD3 (UCHT1), TCRgammadelta (11F2), TCRVgamma9 (IMMU360) and TCRVdelta2 (IMMU389). Bulk TRD and TRG CDR3 repertoires were generated separately from sorted Vgamma9Vdelta2 and nonVgamma9Vdelta2 gammadelta thymocytes of human fetal and pediatric thymuses. Thymic cell suspensions from fetal and post-natal thymuses were prepared as previously described. CD3+ gammadeltaTCR+ Vgamma9+ Vdelta2+ cells were sorted as Vgamma9Vdelta2 thymocytes. Cell sorting was done on a FACS Aria III cell sorter (BD Biosciences). Looking up the germline V gene yields CDR1 GEAIGNYY and CDR2 EKD. The CDR3 covers 18 residues, taking in both the cysteine and the phenylalanine. The CDR3 DNA has 54 bases and is translated from base 1.

Concerning this clone itself: Its antigen remains undetermined. This may arise from a read error, as a much more abundant clone is one base away.

This sequence was found in a human fetus. The sequenced sample consisted of Vgamma9Vdelta2 gamma-delta T cells from the thymus. The cell subset or site label for this specimen denotes: sorted CD3+gammadeltaTCR+Vgamma9+Vdelta2+ thymocytes. The V gene is TRDV2 and the J gene is TRDJ3, with a tentative D gene TRDD3 over 5 matching bases. No J segment appears in TCRdb, so it was assigned here by matching the sequence to germline. The CDR3 protein is CACDTDGFRSWDTRQMFF. The DNA reads as follows: TGTGCCTGTGACACCGACGGATTTCGCTCCTGGGACACCAGACAGATGTTTTTC.